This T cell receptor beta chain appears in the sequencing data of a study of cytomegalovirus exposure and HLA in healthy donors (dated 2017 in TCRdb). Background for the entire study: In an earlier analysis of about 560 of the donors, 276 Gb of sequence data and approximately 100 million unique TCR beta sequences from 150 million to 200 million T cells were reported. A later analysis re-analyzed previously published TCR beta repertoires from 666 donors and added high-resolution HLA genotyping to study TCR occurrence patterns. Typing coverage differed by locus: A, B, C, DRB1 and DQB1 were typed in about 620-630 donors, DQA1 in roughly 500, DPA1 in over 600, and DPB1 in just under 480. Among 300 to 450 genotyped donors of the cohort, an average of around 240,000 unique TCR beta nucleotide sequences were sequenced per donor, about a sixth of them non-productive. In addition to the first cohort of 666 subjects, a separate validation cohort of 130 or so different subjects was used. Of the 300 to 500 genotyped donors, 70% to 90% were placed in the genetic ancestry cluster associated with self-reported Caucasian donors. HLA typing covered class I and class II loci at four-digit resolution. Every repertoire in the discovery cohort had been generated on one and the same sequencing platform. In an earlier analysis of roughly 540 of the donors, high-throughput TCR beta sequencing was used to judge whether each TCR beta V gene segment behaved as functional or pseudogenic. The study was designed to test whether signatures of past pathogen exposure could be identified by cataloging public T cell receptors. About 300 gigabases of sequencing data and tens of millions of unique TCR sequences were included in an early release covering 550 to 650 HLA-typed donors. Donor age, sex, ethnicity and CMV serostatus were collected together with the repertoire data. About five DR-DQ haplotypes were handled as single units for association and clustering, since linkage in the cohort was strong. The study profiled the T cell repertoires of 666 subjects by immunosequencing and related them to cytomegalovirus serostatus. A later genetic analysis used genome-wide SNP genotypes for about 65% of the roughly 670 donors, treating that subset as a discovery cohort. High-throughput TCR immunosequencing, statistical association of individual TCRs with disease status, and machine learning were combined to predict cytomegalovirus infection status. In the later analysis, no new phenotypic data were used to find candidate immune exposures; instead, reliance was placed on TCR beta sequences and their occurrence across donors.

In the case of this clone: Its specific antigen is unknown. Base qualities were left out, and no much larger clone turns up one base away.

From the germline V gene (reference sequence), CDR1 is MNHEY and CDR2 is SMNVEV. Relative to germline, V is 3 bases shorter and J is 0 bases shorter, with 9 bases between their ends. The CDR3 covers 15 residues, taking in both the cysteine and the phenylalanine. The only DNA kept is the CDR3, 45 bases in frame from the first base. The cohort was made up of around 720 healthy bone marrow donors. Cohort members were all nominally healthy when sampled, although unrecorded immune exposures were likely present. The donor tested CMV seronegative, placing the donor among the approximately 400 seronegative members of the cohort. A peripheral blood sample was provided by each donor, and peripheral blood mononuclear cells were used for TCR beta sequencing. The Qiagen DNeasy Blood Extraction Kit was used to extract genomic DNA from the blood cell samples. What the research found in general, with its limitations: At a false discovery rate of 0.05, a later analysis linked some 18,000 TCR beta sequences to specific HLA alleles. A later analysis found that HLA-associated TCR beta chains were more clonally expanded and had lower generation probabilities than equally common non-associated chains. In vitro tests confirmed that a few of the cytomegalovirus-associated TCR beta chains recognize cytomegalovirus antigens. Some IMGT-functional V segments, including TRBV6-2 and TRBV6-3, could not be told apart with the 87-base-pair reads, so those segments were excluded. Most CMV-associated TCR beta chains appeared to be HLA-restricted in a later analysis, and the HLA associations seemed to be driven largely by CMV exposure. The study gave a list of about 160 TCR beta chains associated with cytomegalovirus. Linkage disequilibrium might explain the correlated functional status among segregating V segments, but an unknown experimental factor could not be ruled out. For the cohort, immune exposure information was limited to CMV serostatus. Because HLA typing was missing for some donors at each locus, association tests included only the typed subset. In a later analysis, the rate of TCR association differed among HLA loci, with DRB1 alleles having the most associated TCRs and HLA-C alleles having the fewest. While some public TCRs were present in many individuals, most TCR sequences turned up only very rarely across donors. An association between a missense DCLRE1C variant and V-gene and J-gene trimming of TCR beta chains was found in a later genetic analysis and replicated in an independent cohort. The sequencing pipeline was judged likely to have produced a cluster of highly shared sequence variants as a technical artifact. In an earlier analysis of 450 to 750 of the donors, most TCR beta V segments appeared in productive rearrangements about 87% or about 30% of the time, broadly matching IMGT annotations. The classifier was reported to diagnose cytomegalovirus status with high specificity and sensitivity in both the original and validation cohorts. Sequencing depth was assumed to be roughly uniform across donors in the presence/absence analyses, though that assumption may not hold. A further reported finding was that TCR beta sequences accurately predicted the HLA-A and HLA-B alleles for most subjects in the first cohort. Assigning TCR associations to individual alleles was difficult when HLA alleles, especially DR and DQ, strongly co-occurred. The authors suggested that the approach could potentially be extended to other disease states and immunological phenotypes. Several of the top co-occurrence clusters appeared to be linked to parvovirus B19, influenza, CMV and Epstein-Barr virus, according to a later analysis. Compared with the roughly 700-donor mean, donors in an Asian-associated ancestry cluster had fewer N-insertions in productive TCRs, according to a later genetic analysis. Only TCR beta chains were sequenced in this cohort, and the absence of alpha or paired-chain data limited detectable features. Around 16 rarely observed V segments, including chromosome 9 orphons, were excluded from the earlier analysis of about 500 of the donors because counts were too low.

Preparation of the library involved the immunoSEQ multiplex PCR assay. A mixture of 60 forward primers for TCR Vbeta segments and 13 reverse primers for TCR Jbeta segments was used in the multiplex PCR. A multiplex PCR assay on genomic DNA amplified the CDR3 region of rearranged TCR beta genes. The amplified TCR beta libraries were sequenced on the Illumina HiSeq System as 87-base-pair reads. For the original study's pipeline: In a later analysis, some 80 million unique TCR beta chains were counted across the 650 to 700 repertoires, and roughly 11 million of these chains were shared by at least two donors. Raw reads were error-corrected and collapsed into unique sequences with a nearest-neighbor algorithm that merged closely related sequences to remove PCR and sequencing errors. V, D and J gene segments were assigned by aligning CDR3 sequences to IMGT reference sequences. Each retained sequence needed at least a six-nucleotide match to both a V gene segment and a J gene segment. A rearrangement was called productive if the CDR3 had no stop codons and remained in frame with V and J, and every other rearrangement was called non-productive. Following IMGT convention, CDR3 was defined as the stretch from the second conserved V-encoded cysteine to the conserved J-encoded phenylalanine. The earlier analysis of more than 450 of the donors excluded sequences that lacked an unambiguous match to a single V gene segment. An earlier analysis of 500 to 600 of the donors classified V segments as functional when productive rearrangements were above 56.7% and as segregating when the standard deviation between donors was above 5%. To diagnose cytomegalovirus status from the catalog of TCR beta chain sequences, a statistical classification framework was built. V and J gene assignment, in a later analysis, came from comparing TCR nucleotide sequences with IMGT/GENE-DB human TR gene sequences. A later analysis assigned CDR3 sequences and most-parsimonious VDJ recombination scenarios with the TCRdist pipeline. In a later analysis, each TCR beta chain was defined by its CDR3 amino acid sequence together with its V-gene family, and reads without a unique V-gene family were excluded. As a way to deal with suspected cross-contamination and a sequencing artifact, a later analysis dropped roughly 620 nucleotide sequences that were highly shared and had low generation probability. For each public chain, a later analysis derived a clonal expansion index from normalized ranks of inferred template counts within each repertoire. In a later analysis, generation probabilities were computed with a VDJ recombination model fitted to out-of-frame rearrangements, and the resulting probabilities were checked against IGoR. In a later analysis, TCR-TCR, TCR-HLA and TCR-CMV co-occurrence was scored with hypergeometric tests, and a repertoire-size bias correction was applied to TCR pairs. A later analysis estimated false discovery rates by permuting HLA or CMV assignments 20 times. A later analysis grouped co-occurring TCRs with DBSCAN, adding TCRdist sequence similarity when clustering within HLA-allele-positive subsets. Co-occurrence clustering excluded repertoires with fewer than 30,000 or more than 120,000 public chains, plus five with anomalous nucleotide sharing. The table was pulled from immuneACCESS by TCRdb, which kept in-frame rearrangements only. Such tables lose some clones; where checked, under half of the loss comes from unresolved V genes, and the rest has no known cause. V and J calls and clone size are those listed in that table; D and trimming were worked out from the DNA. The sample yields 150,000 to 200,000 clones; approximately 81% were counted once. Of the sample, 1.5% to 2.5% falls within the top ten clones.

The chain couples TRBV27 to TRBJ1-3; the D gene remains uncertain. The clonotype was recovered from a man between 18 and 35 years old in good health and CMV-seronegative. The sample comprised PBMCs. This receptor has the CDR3 CASSFTGSSGNTIYF. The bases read TGTGCCAGCAGTTTCACCGGGAGCTCTGGAAACACCATATATTTT.